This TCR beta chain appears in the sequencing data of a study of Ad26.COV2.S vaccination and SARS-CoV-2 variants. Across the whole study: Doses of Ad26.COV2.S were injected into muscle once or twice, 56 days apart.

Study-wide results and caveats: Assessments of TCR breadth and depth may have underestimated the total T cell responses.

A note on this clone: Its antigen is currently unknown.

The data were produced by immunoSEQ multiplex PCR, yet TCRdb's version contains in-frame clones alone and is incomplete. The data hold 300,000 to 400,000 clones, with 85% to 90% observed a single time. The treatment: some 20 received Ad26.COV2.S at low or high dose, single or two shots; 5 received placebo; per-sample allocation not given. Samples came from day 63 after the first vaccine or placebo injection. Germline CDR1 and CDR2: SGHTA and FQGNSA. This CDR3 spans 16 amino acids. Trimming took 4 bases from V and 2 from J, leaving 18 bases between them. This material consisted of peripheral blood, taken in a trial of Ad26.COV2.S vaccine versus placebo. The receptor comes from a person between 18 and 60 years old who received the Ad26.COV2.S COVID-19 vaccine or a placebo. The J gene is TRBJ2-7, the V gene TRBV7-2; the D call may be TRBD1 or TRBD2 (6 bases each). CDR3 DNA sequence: TGTGCCAGCAGCTATGGCGGGGCAGGGGAAACCTACGAGCAGTACTTC. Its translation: CASSYGGAGETYEQYF.